The 5 T cell receptor beta chains reported below all come from one sample, sequenced in a study of T cell clusters in autoimmune cytopenias. TRB was amplified by touch-down multiplex PCR, primer pools A and B combined. No DNA is given; TCRdb re-called the multiplex PCR reads and lists each CDR3 protein once. This listing includes about 11,000 distinct CDR3 sequences. TRB amplification used 250 ng of peripheral blood genomic DNA. These data are also associated with another study on T cell repertoires in aging, cancer and after chemotherapy.

Sequenced sample: peripheral blood. These receptor sequences come from a human donor in good health.

Frequency places this clonotype as medium-sized. The CDR3 loop is CAWSVRDRVLRALHF. The chain recombines TRBV30 with TRBJ1-6; with no DNA, the TCRdb D assignment of TRBD1 cannot be verified. Per germline, CDR1 GTSNPN and CDR2 SVGIG (reference sequence). The CDR3 has 15 amino acids. Drawing the rest from reference TRBV30 and TRBJ1-6, the complete variable domain is SQTIHQWPATLVQPVGSPLSLECTVEGTSNPNLYWYRQAAGRGLQLLFYSVGIGQISSEVPQNLSASRPQDRQFILSSKKLLLSDSGFYLCAWSVRDRVLRALHFGNGTRLTVT.

The chain combines TRBV5-1 with TRBJ2-7; TCRdb lists TRBD1, though no DNA is available to test this call. Germline V CDR1 and CDR2: SGHRS, YFSETQ. This CDR3 is 14 amino acids long. CDR3 residues: CASSSITGSREQYF. The whole variable domain, remainder taken from reference TRBV5-1 and TRBJ2-7, is KAGVTQTPRYLIKTRGQQVTLSCSPISGHRSVSWYQQTPGQGLQFLFEYFSETQRNKGNFPGRFSGRQFSNSRSEMNVSTLELGDSALYLCASSSITGSREQYFGPGTRLTVT.

This chain joins TRBV18 and TRBJ2-7. The germline V gene encodes CDR1 KGHSH and CDR2 LQKENI. CDR3 length: 14 residues. This CDR3 reads CASSPRQNRPEQYF.

The chain is built from TRBV11-1 and TRBJ2-5. This CDR3 contains 13 residues. From germline, CDR1 is SGHAT and CDR2 FQDESV (reference sequence). CDR3 region: CASSLSHQETQYF.

The V gene is TRBV18, the J gene TRBJ1-6. Germline assignment: CDR1 KGHSH and CDR2 LQKENI. The CDR3 is 14 amino acids. CDR3 in amino acids: CASSPTGGDSPLHF. Combining the CDR3 with reference TRBV18 and TRBJ1-6 gives the whole variable domain NAGVMQNPRHLVRRRGQEARLRCSPMKGHSHVYWYRQLPEEGLKFMVYLQKENIIDESGMPKERFSAEFPKEGPSILRIQQVVRGDSAAYFCASSPTGGDSPLHFGNGTRLTVT.